The 20 T cell receptor beta chains reported below all come from one sample, sequenced in a study of cytomegalovirus exposure and HLA in healthy donors. TCRdb's copy holds only in-frame clones and misses some; the assay was immunoSEQ multiplex PCR. The sample lists 50,000 to 70,000 clones, about 95% seen once, with approximately 6% in the top ten. The specimen was PBMCs. These TCRs come from a woman under 30 in good health and CMV-seropositive.

V gene TRBV6-6 combines with J gene TRBJ2-3; 7 bases line up with TRBD1. Unmatched junction bases numbered 9, after V lost 6 bases and J lost 0 bases. From germline, CDR1 is MNHNY and CDR2 SVGAGI (reference sequence). This CDR3 contains 16 residues. CDR3 sequence (DNA): TGTGCCAGCAGGCCCGAGGGACAGATTAGCACAGATACGCAGTATTTT. This codes for CASRPEGQISTDTQYF.

This chain uses TRBV28 with TRBJ2-7, with 9 bases aligning to TRBD2. The CDR3 covers 16 residues. The V gene's germline CDR1 is MDHEN and CDR2 SYDVKM. V gave up 6 bases and J gave up 2 bases; unmatched junction bases: 11. CDR3 sequence (DNA): TGTGCCAGCAGCGAGCTTCAGGCGGGAGGGCCCTACGAGCAGTACTTC. Translating gives CASSELQAGGPYEQYF.

The chain carries TRBV18 and TRBJ2-1, with D unresolved. The V gene lost 2 bases and the J gene lost 9 bases, with 14 bases spanning the gap. This CDR3 comprises 14 residues. CDR1 is KGHSH, CDR2 LQKENI, per germline. In DNA form, the CDR3 reads TGTGCCAGCTCACCAACGGCTAGTGAGCGTGAGCAGTTCTTC. Translated, it gives CASSPTASEREQFF.

The chain links TRBV2 to TRBJ2-7; D may be TRBD2 (6 bases). CDR3 size: 13 residues. Trimming removed 7 bases from V and 3 bases from J, with 13 bases in between. CDR1 SNHLY and CDR2 FYNNEI come from the germline V gene. CDR3 amino acids: CASNIAVNYEQYF. CDR3 DNA sequence: TGTGCCAGCAATATAGCGGTAAACTACGAGCAGTACTTC.

This chain connects TRBV6-6 to TRBJ1-2, with D uncertain. Germline loops: CDR1 MNHNY, CDR2 SVGAGI (reference sequence). V was shortened by 2 bases and J by 6 bases, with 13 bases between the two germline ends. The CDR3 is 14 amino acids. The DNA for the CDR3 is TGTGCCAGCAGTTACGGTGGTGCGAGGAATGGCTACACCTTC. Amino acid sequence: CASSYGGARNGYTF.

This sequence joins TRBV5-8 and TRBJ2-5; maybe TRBD1 (6 bases). The CDR3 extends over 16 amino acids. Looked up from germline, CDR1 is SGHTS and CDR2 is YDEGEE. Deletions cut 2 bases from V and 6 bases from J, with 20 bases between. CDR3 DNA: TGTGCCAGCAGCTTAGAGTGGACAGCATCAAGGAAGACCCAGTACTTC. This translates into CASSLEWTASRKTQYF.

The rearrangement joins TRBV5-4 to TRBJ2-3, with 9 nucleotides matching TRBD2. V lost 1 base and J lost 2; bases outside the gene matches: 5. This CDR3 contains 16 residues. CDR1 is SGHNT and CDR2 is YYREEE in the germline V gene (reference sequence). The CDR3 bases are TGTGCCAGCAGCTTGTGGGGGACTAGCTTCACAGATACGCAGTATTTT. Translation: CASSLWGTSFTDTQYF.

A single count supports this clone. This chain uses TRBV29-1 with TRBJ2-3; 13 bases are shared with TRBD2. This CDR3 has 15 amino acids. Germline assignment: CDR1 SQVTM and CDR2 ANQGSEA. V lost 7 bases, J lost 5 bases, and 9 bases stayed unmatched. This chain's CDR3 is CSAATSGGAGDTQYF. In nucleotides, the CDR3 is TGCAGCGCCGCCACTAGCGGGGGGGCAGGAGATACGCAGTATTTT.

The chain employs TRBV9 and TRBJ2-1; 13 bases match TRBD2. The CDR3 is 17 amino acids. Germline loops: CDR1 SGDLS, CDR2 YYNGEE. With V trimmed by 0 bases and J by 4 bases, 4 bases remained unmatched. CDR3 nucleotide sequence: TGTGCCAGCAGCGTAGGACTAGCGGGAGGCGGATACAATGAGCAGTTCTTC. Protein sequence: CASSVGLAGGGYNEQFF.

The chain is built from TRBV30 and TRBJ1-4; D remains unclear. The CDR3 has 15 amino acids. Germline CDR1 is GTSNPN and CDR2 is SVGIG (reference sequence). Trimming shortened V by 3 bases and J by 0 bases, and 11 bases separated the two germline ends. The CDR3 DNA sequence: TGTGCCTGGAGAGCTAAAGAAGCAACTAATGAAAAACTGTTTTTT. Its protein product is CAWRAKEATNEKLFF. The whole variable domain, filled in from reference TRBV30 and TRBJ1-4, reads SQTIHQWPATLVQPVGSPLSLECTVEGTSNPNLYWYRQAAGRGLQLLFYSVGIGQISSEVPQNLSASRPQDRQFILSSKKLLLSDSGFYLCAWRAKEATNEKLFFGSGTQLSVL.

V is TRBV9 and J is TRBJ2-1, with a tentative D call TRBD2 (7 bases). The V end lost 0 bases, the J end lost 10 bases, and 14 bases lay between the germline ends. Germline-derived CDR1 and CDR2 are SGDLS and YYNGEE. The CDR3 is made up of 14 amino acids. The CDR3 is CASSVGGGALEQFF. The DNA of the CDR3 is TGTGCCAGCAGCGTAGGAGGGGGGGCCCTCGAGCAGTTCTTC.

The gene calls are TRBV19 and TRBJ1-5; 7 bases align to TRBD1. V shed 9 bases and J 1 base; nucleotides not matched to a gene: 0. Germline loops: CDR1 LNHDA, CDR2 SQIVND (reference sequence). The CDR3 is 12 amino acids. The CDR3 protein is CASRGSNQPQHF. For the CDR3, the DNA is TGTGCCAGCAGGGGGAGCAATCAGCCCCAGCATTTT.

This chain uses TRBV27 with TRBJ2-7; the match to TRBD1 covers 7 bases. V dropped 6 bases and J dropped 4; count of bases not matched to a gene: 6. In germline, CDR1 is MNHEY, CDR2 SMNVEV (reference sequence). This CDR3 region has 13 residues. CDR3 in DNA: TGTGCCAGCAGACGGGACAGCGAGTACGAGCAGTACTTC. Amino acids: CASRRDSEYEQYF.

J is TRBJ2-7 and V is TRBV19; possible D gene TRBD1, 5 bases. Looked up from germline, CDR1 is LNHDA and CDR2 is SQIVND (reference sequence). This CDR3 contains 13 residues. Trimming pared 3 bases from V and 5 bases from J, leaving 11 bases between. The CDR3 DNA reads as TGTGCCAGTAGTATCGCAGGGATAAACGAGCAGTACTTC. Residues: CASSIAGINEQYF.

This sequence joins TRBV11-2 and TRBJ2-3; 8 positions match TRBD2. V lost 1 base, J lost 0 bases, and 6 bases stayed unmatched. This CDR3 has 17 residues. Germline CDR1 reads SGHAT; CDR2 reads FQNNGV. In DNA, the CDR3 is TGTGCCAGCAGCTTAGGGGGTAGCGGGATCAGCACAGATACGCAGTATTTT. Its translation is CASSLGGSGISTDTQYF.

The V call is TRBV6-5, the J call TRBJ2-2; 7 bases match TRBD2. The germline V gene has CDR1 MNHEY and CDR2 SVGAGI. The CDR3 has 14 residues. J lost 0 bases, V lost 5 bases, and 0 bases had no gene match. The CDR3 sequence is CASSRGANTGELFF. The CDR3 region has the DNA TGTGCCAGCAGTCGGGGGGCGAACACCGGGGAGCTGTTTTTT.

The chain is built from TRBV6-6 and TRBJ2-7; D may be TRBD2 (5 bases). The germline gives CDR1 MNHNY, CDR2 SVGAGI (reference sequence). The CDR3 loop spans 15 amino acids. The V and J ends lost 4 bases and 6 bases respectively, with 19 bases between them. In nucleotides, the CDR3 is TGTGCCAGCAGTTCCTCTTTCACTAGAACTACCGAGCAGTACTTC. This translates into CASSSSFTRTTEQYF.

This clone was seen only once. The gene calls are TRBV5-1 and TRBJ2-3; D not resolved. Trimming took off 5 bases at V and 0 bases at J, with 10 bases between the two ends. This CDR3 is built from 14 residues. Germline V gene sequence: CDR1 SGHRS, CDR2 YFSETQ. The CDR3 sequence: CASSPTRSTDTQYF. The CDR3 DNA reads as TGCGCCAGCAGTCCTACCAGGAGCACAGATACGCAGTATTTT.

This sequence joins TRBV9 and TRBJ1-2; TRBD1 matches 11 bases. The CDR3 consists of 15 residues. The V and J ends lost 0 bases and 5 bases, in that order; junction bases with no gene match: 3. Germline CDR1 and CDR2: SGDLS and YYNGEE. The DNA of the CDR3 is TGTGCCAGCAGCGTAGGGGGACAGGGGGAATATGGCTACACCTTC. Translating it yields CASSVGGQGEYGYTF.

The V call is TRBV6-6, the J call TRBJ2-7; 8 bases map to TRBD1. This CDR3 comprises 14 residues. V shed 6 bases, J shed 1 base, and the junction held 5 bases outside the gene matches. Per the germline V gene, CDR1 is MNHNY and CDR2 is SVGAGI (reference sequence). The CDR3 bases are TGTGCCAGCAGCCAAGGACAGGGTTCCTACGAGCAGTACTTC. Its translation is CASSQGQGSYEQYF.